This T cell receptor (beta chain) was identified in a study of T-cell reconstitution after alpha-beta-depleted transplantation in children. This clonotype was counted ten times or more. Preparation of the TCRbeta library used unique molecular identifiers. One entry per CDR3 protein, called by TCRdb with MiXCR from the PCR reads. The sample carries 600,000 to 700,000 distinct CDR3 sequences, approximately 15% recorded once. The CDR3 totals 15 residues. V lost 5 bases, J lost 2 bases, and 3 bases stayed unmatched. Germline CDR1 reads KGHDR; CDR2 reads SFDVKD. The sequence was collected from a human donor who donated a stem cell graft to a child with acute myeloid leukemia. The chain recombines TRBV24-1 with TRBJ1-2; 11 nucleotides match TRBD1. Here the sequenced sample was PBMCs from the stem cell graft donor, taken from the stem cell graft. The CDR3 region has the DNA TGTGCCACCAGTGGGACAGGGGGCGCCAACTATGGCTACACCTTC. This sequence encodes CATSGTGGANYGYTF.